This is a list of T cell receptor beta chains from one sample in a study of blood T cell repertoires in COVID-19. Profiled with immunoSEQ multiplex PCR; TCRdb holds only in-frame clones, not every one. The sample yields around 270,000 clones, 75% to 90% seen once. The specimen sequenced was PBMCs or T cells enriched from blood (not recorded which). Every receptor here comes from a middle-aged woman who had been exposed to COVID-19. CDR3s include the opening cysteine and the closing phenylalanine or tryptophan. Each record gives: D gene, V gene, J gene, CDR3 DNA, CDR3 protein. A D gene is named only where the DNA matches it firmly.

D: -; V: TRBV5-8; J: TRBJ2-5; DNA: TGTGCCAGCAGCTTGTTCGGCAGCCGTACCAGGAAGACCCAGTACTTC; CDR3: CASSLFGSRTRKTQYF
D: TRBD1; V: TRBV30; J: TRBJ1-6; DNA: TGTGCCTGGATCCGACAGGGTGGGTCACCCCTCCACTTT; CDR3: CAWIRQGGSPLHF
D: TRBD1; V: TRBV27; J: TRBJ2-2; DNA: TGTGCCAGCAGTCTACAGGGGACCGGGGAGCTGTTTTTT; CDR3: CASSLQGTGELFF
D: -; V: TRBV10-1; J: TRBJ1-5; DNA: TGCGCCAGCAGTGGCAGGAGGGGCAATCAGCCCCAGCATTTT; CDR3: CASSGRRGNQPQHF
D: -; V: TRBV7-2; J: TRBJ2-7; DNA: TGTGCCAGCAGCCCCTTTCCACAGGGTTACTCTTACTCCTACGAGCAGTACTTC; CDR3: CASSPFPQGYSYSYEQYF
D: TRBD1; V: TRBV7-9; J: TRBJ1-2; DNA: TGTGCCAGCAGCTTATTGGGACAGGATGGCTACACCTTC; CDR3: CASSLLGQDGYTF
D: -; V: TRBV10-3; J: TRBJ2-7; DNA: TGTGCCATCAGTGAGAGGGGGGAGGGAAACGAGCAGTACTTC; CDR3: CAISERGEGNEQYF
D: -; V: TRBV29-1; J: TRBJ2-7; DNA: TGCAGCATTCGTAATATTTACGAGCAGTACTTC; CDR3: CSIRNIYEQYF
D: TRBD1; V: TRBV12-5; J: TRBJ2-1; DNA: TGTGCTAGTGCCAGGGACAGGGGCAATGAGCAGTTCTTC; CDR3: CASARDRGNEQFF
D: TRBD1; V: TRBV3-1/TRBV3-2; J: TRBJ2-5; DNA: TGTGCCAGCAGCCGTAATTTCGGGACAGACTTCCAAGAGACCCAGTACTTC; CDR3: CASSRNFGTDFQETQYF
D: TRBD1; V: TRBV5-1; J: TRBJ2-1; DNA: TGCGCCAGCTTCCTGCCCGGGACAGGGGGCAATGAGCAGTTCTTC; CDR3: CASFLPGTGGNEQFF
D: TRBD1; V: TRBV24-1; J: TRBJ2-1; DNA: TGTGCCACCAGTGATTTGGGACAGGGGTTGGATGAGCAGTTCTTC; CDR3: CATSDLGQGLDEQFF
D: -; V: TRBV29-1; J: TRBJ2-5; DNA: TGCAGCGCCTACAGGTATCAAGAGACCCAGTACTTC; CDR3: CSAYRYQETQYF
D: -; V: TRBV7-8; J: TRBJ1-1; DNA: TGTGCCAGCAGCTTAGATCCGTCTTTACCAGATGCTTTCTTT; CDR3: CASSLDPSLPDAFF
D: TRBD1; V: TRBV28; J: TRBJ1-1; DNA: TGTGCCAGCAGTTTTGACGGAATGGGCAGGGGGGCTGAAGCTTTCTTT; CDR3: CASSFDGMGRGAEAFF
D: TRBD1; V: TRBV18; J: TRBJ2-2; DNA: TGTGCCAGCTCACCCGGGACAGGGGACAACACCGGGGAGCTGTTTTTT; CDR3: CASSPGTGDNTGELFF
D: TRBD1; V: TRBV7-2; J: TRBJ2-1; DNA: TGTGCCAGCAGCTGGGACAGGGACCCGTCGGGCTACAATGAGCAGTTCTTC; CDR3: CASSWDRDPSGYNEQFF
D: TRBD2; V: TRBV7-9; J: TRBJ2-3; DNA: TGTGCCAGCAGCTTACCTAGCGGGGGGACAGATACGCAGTATTTT; CDR3: CASSLPSGGTDTQYF
D: -; V: TRBV10-2; J: TRBJ2-1; DNA: TGCGCCAGCAGTGAACAGAGAAACAATGAGCAGTTCTTC; CDR3: CASSEQRNNEQFF
D: TRBD1; V: TRBV6-5; J: TRBJ2-7; DNA: TGTGCCAGCAGTTCGGGACAGGGGGGATCCTACGAGCAGTACTTC; CDR3: CASSSGQGGSYEQYF
D: TRBD2; V: TRBV7-3; J: TRBJ2-2; DNA: TGTGCCAGCAGACCCAGCGGGACTAGCGGGGGGACCAACACCGGGGAGCTGTTTTTT; CDR3: CASRPSGTSGGTNTGELFF
D: -; V: TRBV19; J: TRBJ1-2; DNA: TGTGCCAGTAGTATACGGGGTAACTATGGCTACACCTTC; CDR3: CASSIRGNYGYTF
D: -; V: TRBV5-8; J: TRBJ2-3; DNA: TGTGCCAGCAGCTTGGCCCTACTCCCGGGCACAGATACGCAGTATTTT; CDR3: CASSLALLPGTDTQYF
D: -; V: TRBV24-1; J: TRBJ2-3; DNA: TGTGCCACCAGTGATAAAAGCGCAGCACGGGGGACTAGCACAGATACGCAGTATTTT; CDR3: CATSDKSAARGTSTDTQYF
D: TRBD1; V: TRBV13; J: TRBJ1-1; DNA: TGTGCCAGCTCCCCGGGACAGGGTGTTACTGAAGCTTTCTTT; CDR3: CASSPGQGVTEAFF
D: -; V: TRBV2; J: TRBJ2-7; DNA: TGTGCCAGCAGTGAATTACAGGCCTACGAGCAGTACTTC; CDR3: CASSELQAYEQYF
D: -; V: TRBV11-2; J: TRBJ2-2; DNA: TGTGCCAGCAGCTCTACAGCGAACACCGGGGAGCTGTTTTTT; CDR3: CASSSTANTGELFF